These T cell receptor beta chains were read from a single sample in a study of T-cell memory formation after mild COVID-19. TCRdb reanalysed the 5' RACE reads using MiXCR and keeps one entry per CDR3 protein. The table records approximately 570,000 distinct CDR3 sequences, 15% to 20% of them present only once. The sequencing sample was made of PBMCs or a T cell subset sorted from them (not recorded which). The receptors come from an adult woman who had mild COVID-19 (a few samples of this study predate the infection). Cell type and time point are not known. The CDR3 runs from the conserved cysteine through the conserved F or W. The D gene is left open where the match is weak. Where a row states a size, it is once, few, many or the class of an expanded clone; other rows omit it.

v_call	d_call	j_call	clone_size	cdr3_aa	cdr3_nt
TRBV6-2/TRBV6-3	.	TRBJ2-1	.	CASRGEGLINEQFF	TGTGCCAGCCGAGGAGAGGGTTTGATCAATGAGCAGTTCTTC
TRBV20-1	.	TRBJ2-1	.	CSARFPVASSQEIHSYNEQFF	TGCAGTGCTAGGTTCCCCGTAGCCTCCTCTCAAGAGATCCACTCCTACAATGAGCAGTTCTTC
TRBV7-6	.	TRBJ2-1	.	CASSRLGSQGKFF	TGTGCCAGCAGCCGTCTCGGGAGTCAGGGGAAGTTCTTC
TRBV4-2	TRBD1	TRBJ2-2	.	CASSPPGQVFTPSYGELFF	TGTGCCAGCAGCCCTCCGGGACAGGTCTTTACCCCCTCCTACGGGGAGCTGTTTTTT
TRBV7-2	TRBD2	TRBJ2-2	few	CASSLVGSSGKSGELFF	TGTGCCAGCAGCTTAGTGGGGTCTAGCGGGAAGTCCGGGGAGCTGTTTTTT
TRBV29-1	.	TRBJ2-5	.	CSVKPPTLGAQYF	TGCAGCGTTAAACCACCCACGCTTGGGGCCCAGTACTTC
TRBV2	.	TRBJ2-1	.	CASKRAMTQFF	TGTGCCAGCAAAAGGGCAATGACGCAGTTCTTC
TRBV7-3	.	TRBJ2-1	.	CASSLTRDSDEQFF	TGTGCCAGCAGCTTAACGAGGGATTCCGATGAGCAGTTCTTC
TRBV10-3	.	TRBJ2-7	.	CATTQGADHYEQYF	TGTGCCACGACCCAGGGCGCAGACCACTACGAGCAGTACTTC
TRBV7-2	TRBD2	TRBJ2-5	.	CASSLEWPSGGGETQYF	TGTGCCAGCAGCTTAGAGTGGCCTAGCGGGGGGGGAGAGACCCAGTACTTC
TRBV19	TRBD1	TRBJ1-5	few	CASSNRGQSKPQHF	TGTGCCAGTAGCAACAGGGGGCAAAGTAAGCCCCAGCATTTT
TRBV6-2/TRBV6-3	.	TRBJ2-3	few	CASTTVGFTDTQYF	TGTGCCAGCACGACCGTTGGGTTCACAGATACGCAGTATTTT
TRBV4-1	TRBD2	TRBJ2-5	.	CASSQESLGLAGSQETQYF	TGCGCCAGCAGCCAAGAAAGTCTGGGACTAGCGGGCTCTCAAGAGACCCAGTACTTC
TRBV3-1	.	TRBJ2-2	few	CASSQEHFSGELFF	TGTGCCAGCAGCCAAGAACATTTCTCCGGGGAGCTGTTTTTT
TRBV12-3/TRBV12-4	TRBD1	TRBJ2-5	few	CASSLLKGPGTAQETQYF	TGTGCCAGCAGTTTACTTAAAGGACCCGGGACAGCCCAAGAGACCCAGTACTTC
TRBV4-1	.	TRBJ1-5	.	CASSQDAPRTRLANQPQHF	TGCGCCAGCAGCCAAGATGCCCCTCGGACACGACTAGCAAATCAGCCCCAGCATTTT
TRBV4-3	TRBD2	TRBJ2-1	many	CASSQDPTSGRPPYNEQFF	TGCGCCAGCAGCCAAGATCCGACTAGCGGGAGGCCCCCCTACAATGAGCAGTTCTTC
TRBV7-9	.	TRBJ1-1	.	CASTPRGARWTEAFF	TGTGCCAGCACCCCTCGCGGGGCGCGGTGGACTGAAGCTTTCTTT
TRBV6-6	TRBD1	TRBJ1-1	.	CASSPSGTGATEAFF	TGTGCCAGCAGTCCCTCCGGGACAGGAGCCACTGAAGCTTTCTTT
TRBV12-3/TRBV12-4	TRBD2	TRBJ2-7	few	CASRTSGINEQYF	TGTGCCAGCCGTACTAGCGGGATCAACGAGCAGTACTTC
TRBV5-1	.	TRBJ2-7	many	CASSRDGNSYEQYF	TGCGCCAGCAGCCGGGACGGCAACTCCTACGAGCAGTACTTC
TRBV7-8	.	TRBJ2-2	many	CASSLAIRGSHTGELFF	TGTGCCAGCAGCTTAGCGATACGGGGCTCTCACACCGGGGAGCTGTTTTTT
TRBV4-1	.	TRBJ2-1	few	CASSLRGKGEAEQFF	TGCGCCAGCAGCCTCCGGGGGAAAGGGGAGGCTGAGCAGTTCTTC
TRBV19	TRBD2	TRBJ2-3	few	CASSGGRNRNTDTQYF	TGTGCCAGTAGCGGGGGGAGGAACAGAAACACAGATACGCAGTATTTT
TRBV9	.	TRBJ1-2	.	CASRDSEGGYTF	TGTGCCAGCAGGGACAGTGAGGGCGGCTACACCTTC
TRBV3-1	.	TRBJ2-5	.	CASSLLQWARPRTQYF	TGTGCCAGCAGCCTACTCCAGTGGGCCCGCCCCCGGACCCAGTACTTC
TRBV5-6	.	TRBJ1-2	.	CASSLAGRAGSYTF	TGTGCCAGCAGCTTGGCCGGACGGGCGGGTAGCTACACCTTC
TRBV19	.	TRBJ2-1	.	CASSMGAGTSYNEQFF	TGTGCCAGTAGTATGGGGGCAGGGACCTCCTACAATGAGCAGTTCTTC
TRBV2	.	TRBJ1-1	.	CASSYTREQVVAEAFF	TGTGCCAGCAGCTATACTCGGGAACAGGTGGTCGCTGAAGCTTTCTTT
TRBV3-1	.	TRBJ2-4	few	CASSQEGLVAKNIQYF	TGTGCCAGCAGCCAAGAGGGGTTAGTAGCCAAAAACATTCAGTACTTC
TRBV7-9	.	TRBJ1-1	few	CASRPSRGQNTEAFF	TGTGCCAGCAGACCCTCCCGGGGTCAGAACACTGAAGCTTTCTTT
TRBV7-9	TRBD2	TRBJ2-1	few	CAVGREGAYNEQFF	TGTGCCGTCGGGCGGGAGGGGGCCTACAATGAGCAGTTCTTC
TRBV11-3	.	TRBJ2-1	.	CASSLDSGGEQFF	TGTGCCAGCAGCTTAGACAGTGGTGGTGAGCAGTTCTTC
TRBV20-1	TRBD1	TRBJ2-7	.	CSAPRTGRYEQYF	TGCAGTGCCCCCCGGACAGGGCGGTACGAGCAGTACTTC
TRBV6-1	TRBD1	TRBJ2-7	few	CASSDLGTGSIEQYF	TGTGCCAGCAGTGATTTGGGGACAGGTAGTATAGAGCAGTACTTC
TRBV20-1	.	TRBJ1-5	many	CSARVGGIDNQPQHF	TGCAGTGCTAGAGTTGGGGGTATTGACAATCAGCCCCAGCATTTT
TRBV10-3	TRBD2	TRBJ2-1	.	CAISESMGGGSYNEQFF	TGTGCCATCAGTGAGTCGATGGGCGGGGGCTCCTACAATGAGCAGTTCTTC